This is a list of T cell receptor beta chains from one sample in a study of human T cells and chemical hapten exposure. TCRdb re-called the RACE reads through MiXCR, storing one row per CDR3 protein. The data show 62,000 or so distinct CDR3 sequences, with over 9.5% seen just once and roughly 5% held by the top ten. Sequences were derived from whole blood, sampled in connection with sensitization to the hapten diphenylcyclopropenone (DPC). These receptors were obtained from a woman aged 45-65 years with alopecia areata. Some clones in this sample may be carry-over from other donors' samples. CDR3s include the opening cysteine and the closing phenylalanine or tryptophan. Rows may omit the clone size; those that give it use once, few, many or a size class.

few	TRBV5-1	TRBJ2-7	CASSGAGTLYEQYF
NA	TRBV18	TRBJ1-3	CASSLALNSGNTIYF
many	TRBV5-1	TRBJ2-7	CASSLAVGSYEQYF
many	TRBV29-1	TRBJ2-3	CSVEGYRVVGTDTQYF
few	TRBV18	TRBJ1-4	CASSLTRPKEEKLFF
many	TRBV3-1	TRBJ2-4	CASSQAGVAKNIQYF
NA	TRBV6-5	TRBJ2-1	CASSYVRYNEQFF
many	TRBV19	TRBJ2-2	CASRTGAPTGELFF
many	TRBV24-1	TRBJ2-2	CATSDTRPTGELFF
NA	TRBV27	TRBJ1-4	CASRNEKLFF
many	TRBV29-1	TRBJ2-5	CSVGGAGIRTQYF
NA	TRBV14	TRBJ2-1	CASSKWRESGEQFF
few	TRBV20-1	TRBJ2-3	CSSPGHLSTDTQYF
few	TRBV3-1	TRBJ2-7	CASSHSSARREQYF
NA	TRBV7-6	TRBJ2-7	CASSSTGEQYF
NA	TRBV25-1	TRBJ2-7	CASSRPGRPDDQYF
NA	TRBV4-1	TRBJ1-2	CASSREDRGYGYTF
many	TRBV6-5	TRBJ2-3	CASSSGSADTQYF
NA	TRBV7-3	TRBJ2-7	CASSLAVGNEQYF
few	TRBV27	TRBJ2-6	CASSFRQGASGANVLTF
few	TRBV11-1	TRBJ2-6	CASSRGSSGANVLTF
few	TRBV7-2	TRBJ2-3	CASTQRAGGPDTQYF
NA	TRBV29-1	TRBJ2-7	CSGRGHRGTEQYF
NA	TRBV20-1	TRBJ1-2	CSAKRQGARSWGYTF
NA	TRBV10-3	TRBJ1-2	CAISSLGDYGYTF
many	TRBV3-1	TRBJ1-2	CASSQGNGYGYTF
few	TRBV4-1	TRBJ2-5	CASSPQLGVETQYF
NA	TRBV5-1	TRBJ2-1	CASSTGTATDLKFF
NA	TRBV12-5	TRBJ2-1	CASGATQAEQFF
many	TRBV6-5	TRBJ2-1	CASSYSNYNEQFF
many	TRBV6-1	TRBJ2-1	CASRGRVAYNEQFF
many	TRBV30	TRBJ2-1	CAWAGTPNEQFF
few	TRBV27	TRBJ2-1	CASRKGGTYNEQFF
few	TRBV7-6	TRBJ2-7	CASSLGNSGSYEQYF
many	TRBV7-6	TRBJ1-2	CASSLNPNYGYTF
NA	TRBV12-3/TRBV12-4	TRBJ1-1	CASRVGGKVEEAFF
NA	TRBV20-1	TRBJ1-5	CSARLTGAQPQHF
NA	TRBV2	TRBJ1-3	CASSANSGNTIYF
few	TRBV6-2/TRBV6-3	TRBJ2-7	CASSYGTGTYEQYF
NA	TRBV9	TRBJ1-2	CASSNRVYGYTF
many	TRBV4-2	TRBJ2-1	CASSQGGADSYNEQFF